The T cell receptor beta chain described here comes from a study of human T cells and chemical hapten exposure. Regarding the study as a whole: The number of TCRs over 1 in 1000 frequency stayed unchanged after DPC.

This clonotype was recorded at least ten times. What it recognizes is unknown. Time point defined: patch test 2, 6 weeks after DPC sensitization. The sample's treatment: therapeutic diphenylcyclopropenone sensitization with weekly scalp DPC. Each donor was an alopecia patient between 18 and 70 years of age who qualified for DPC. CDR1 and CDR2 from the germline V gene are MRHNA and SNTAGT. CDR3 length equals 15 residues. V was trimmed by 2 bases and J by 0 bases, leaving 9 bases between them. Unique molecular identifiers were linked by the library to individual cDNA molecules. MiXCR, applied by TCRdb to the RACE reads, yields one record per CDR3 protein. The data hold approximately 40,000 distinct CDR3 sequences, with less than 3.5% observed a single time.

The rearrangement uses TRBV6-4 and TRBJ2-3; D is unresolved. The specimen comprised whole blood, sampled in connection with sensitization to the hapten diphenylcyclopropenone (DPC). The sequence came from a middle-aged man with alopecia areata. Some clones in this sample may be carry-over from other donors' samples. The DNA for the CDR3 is TGTGCCAGCAGTGACAGGCCCTCGAGCACAGATACGCAGTATTTT. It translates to CASSDRPSSTDTQYF.